Below are 19 T cell receptor beta chains sequenced from a single sample in a study of T cell changes during pregnancy in multiple sclerosis. Here immunoSEQ multiplex PCR was the method, and the copy in TCRdb shows in-frame clones only, minus some. Of tens of thousands of clones in the sample, about 89% were seen once. The sequences come from CD4+ T cells from peripheral blood mononuclear cells, collected in the second trimester of pregnancy. Receptors were obtained from a female donor with multiple sclerosis, enrolled in a pregnancy study.

This clone has only one observation. This sequence joins TRBV2 and TRBJ2-7; D is undetermined. CDR3 length: 10 amino acids. Per the germline V gene, CDR1 is SNHLY and CDR2 is FYNNEI. Trimming removed 4 bases from V and 8 bases from J, with 6 bases in between. The CDR3 protein is CASSGPQQYF. CDR3 DNA: TGTGCCAGCAGTGGGCCACAGCAGTACTTC.

The chain combines TRBV25-1 with TRBJ1-2, with D possibly TRBD1 on 6 matching bases. Per germline, CDR1 MGHDK and CDR2 SYGVNS. V lost 3 bases, J lost 7 bases, and 9 bases lay in between. This CDR3 is 12 amino acids long. The CDR3 region has the DNA TGTGCCAGCAGTGACTACAGGGTTGGCTACACCTTC. Translated, it gives CASSDYRVGYTF.

This clone was recorded only once. The CDR3 sequence: CASSLENSGNTIYF. The CDR3 nucleotides are TGCGCCAGCAGCCTTGAGAATTCTGGAAACACCATATATTTT. V gene TRBV5-1 combines with J gene TRBJ1-3, with unresolved D. Trimming left V 4 bases short and J 1 base short, with 9 bases between. The V gene's germline CDR1 is SGHRS and CDR2 YFSETQ. This CDR3 is 14 amino acids long. The full variable domain, with the rest looked up from reference TRBV5-1 and TRBJ1-3, is KAGVTQTPRYLIKTRGQQVTLSCSPISGHRSVSWYQQTPGQGLQFLFEYFSETQRNKGNFPGRFSGRQFSNSRSEMNVSTLELGDSALYLCASSLENSGNTIYFGEGSWLTVV.

V is TRBV19 and J is TRBJ2-2; 9 bases agree with TRBD1. CDR1 LNHDA and CDR2 SQIVND come from the germline V gene (reference sequence). CDR3 size: 16 residues. The trim removed 7 bases at V and 1 base at J, leaving 7 bases unmatched. The CDR3 loop is CASTPPGQGNTGELFF. CDR3 sequence (DNA): TGTGCCAGTACCCCACCGGGACAGGGGAACACCGGGGAGCTGTTTTTT.

The genes are TRBV7-8 and TRBJ2-2; D remains unclear. Looked up from germline, CDR1 is SGHVS and CDR2 is FQNEAQ. V was pared by 6 bases and J by 2 bases, with 7 bases between. The CDR3 runs 13 residues. The CDR3 region has the DNA TGTGCCAGCAGGGAGTTCAACACCGGGGAGCTGTTTTTT. Residues: CASREFNTGELFF.

The gene calls are TRBV6-5 and TRBJ2-5; possibly TRBD1 for D (5 bases). V was trimmed by 6 bases and J by 5 bases, leaving 10 bases between them. The CDR3 spans 12 residues. Germline loops: CDR1 MNHEY, CDR2 SVGAGI. CDR3 in DNA: TGTGCCAGCAGGGGGCGGCGGGAGACCCAGTACTTC. Amino acid sequence: CASRGRRETQYF.

The rearrangement uses TRBV2 and TRBJ1-5; no clear D gene. Trimming shortened V by 4 bases and J by 2 bases, and 12 bases separated the two germline ends. CDR3 length: 15 residues. Germline CDR1 SNHLY, CDR2 FYNNEI. CDR3 sequence (DNA): TGTGCCAGCAGTGCTGTTAACCGAGGCAATCAGCCCCAGCATTTT. This codes for CASSAVNRGNQPQHF.

The V call is TRBV5-6, the J call TRBJ2-2, with 7 bases identical to TRBD2. The CDR3 has 16 residues. Germline V lookup: CDR1 SGHDT, CDR2 YYEEEE. Trimming at V came to 4 bases and at J to 6 bases, leaving 12 bases not matched to a gene. Here the CDR3 DNA reads TGTGCCAGCAGCGTCGTAGGGGAGGGCCGCCCCGGGGAGCTGTTTTTT. This codes for CASSVVGEGRPGELFF.

The CDR3 DNA reads as TGTGCCAGCAGCTTAGCGTTACAGGGGTCGGAGACCCAGTACTTC. Translating gives CASSLALQGSETQYF. The J gene is TRBJ2-5, the V gene TRBV7-6; 7 bases are a match to TRBD1. There are 15 residues in the CDR3. Germline CDR1 is SGHVS and CDR2 is FNYEAQ. V shed 0 bases, J shed 5 bases, and the junction held 6 bases outside the gene matches.

The chain has TRBV5-1 and TRBJ1-5; D not resolved. V was cut by 5 bases and J by 0 bases, with 6 bases left in between. Germline CDR1 reads SGHRS; CDR2 reads YFSETQ. The CDR3 is made up of 13 amino acids. The CDR3 region has the DNA TGCGCCAGCAGATACAGTAGCAATCAGCCCCAGCATTTT. Translation gives CASRYSSNQPQHF.

The V call is TRBV30, the J call TRBJ2-4; D is possibly TRBD1 (6 bases). The germline V and J ends were trimmed by 5 bases and 7 bases, with 21 bases remaining between them. Per germline, CDR1 GTSNPN and CDR2 SVGIG (reference sequence). This CDR3 contains 15 residues. The CDR3 region is CAWGLSPGTYNIQYF. CDR3 DNA sequence: TGTGCCTGGGGTCTGAGCCCCGGGACATACAACATTCAGTACTTC.

The chain uses TRBV11-2 and TRBJ2-2; D is perhaps TRBD2 (6 bases). Deletions cut 1 base from V and 5 bases from J, with 11 bases between. The CDR3 sequence is 15 residues long. Germline assignment: CDR1 SGHAT and CDR2 FQNNGV. The CDR3 here is CASSLGSGETGELFF. The CDR3 nucleotides read TGTGCCAGCAGCTTAGGTAGCGGTGAGACCGGGGAGCTGTTTTTT.

The chain couples TRBV15 to TRBJ2-5; unclear D gene. V lost 8 bases, J lost 0 bases, and 13 bases lay in between. There are 14 residues in the CDR3. Germline V lookup: CDR1 LNHNV, CDR2 YYDKDF (reference sequence). CDR3 coding DNA: TGTGCCACCTCGCTTACGGAGAACCAAGAGACCCAGTACTTC. The encoded protein is CATSLTENQETQYF.

This clone came up a few times. This rearrangement joins TRBV7-9 to TRBJ1-4; D remains ambiguous. Germline lookup yields CDR1 SEHNR and CDR2 FQNEAQ (reference sequence). Trimming stripped 1 base from V and 0 bases from J, with 12 bases between. The CDR3 is 17 amino acids. The CDR3 here is CASSLGQSKSTNEKLFF. CDR3 in DNA: TGTGCCAGCAGCTTAGGGCAGTCCAAATCAACTAATGAAAAACTGTTTTTT.

The chain couples TRBV10-3 to TRBJ1-1; D might be TRBD1 (6 bases). This CDR3 has 15 amino acids. Germline CDR1 is ENHRY and CDR2 is SYGVKD. The germline V and J ends were trimmed by 6 bases and 1 base, with 15 bases remaining between them. Here the CDR3 DNA reads TGTGCCATCAGCTACTCCGGACAGCCGAACACTGAAGCTTTCTTT. Its translation is CAISYSGQPNTEAFF.

The V call is TRBV29-1, the J call TRBJ2-3, with D perhaps matching TRBD2 (5 bases). V shed 4 bases and J shed 1 base, with 12 bases lying between them. Germline lookup yields CDR1 SQVTM and CDR2 ANQGSEA. The CDR3 is 14 amino acids. The CDR3 spells CSVGAGIGTDTQYF. CDR3 DNA: TGCAGCGTTGGGGCCGGGATAGGCACAGATACGCAGTATTTT.

This chain joins TRBV14 and TRBJ1-1, with 10 bases identical to TRBD1. With V trimmed by 1 base and J by 1 base, 15 bases remained unmatched. CDR3 length: 20 amino acids. CDR1 and CDR2 (germline): SGHDN, FVKESK. CDR3 amino acids: CASSQVRVPRDRGKNTEAFF. The CDR3, as DNA: TGTGCCAGCAGCCAAGTTCGGGTCCCGCGGGACAGGGGTAAGAACACTGAAGCTTTCTTT.

The rearrangement joins TRBV6-1 to TRBJ2-1; weak D call: TRBD1 (6 bases). The CDR3 has 15 amino acids. Trimming left V 1 base short and J 6 bases short, with 13 bases between. Germline CDR1 reads MNHNS; CDR2 reads SASEGT. CDR3 nucleotide sequence: TGTGCCAGCAGTGAAGACAACAGGGTGAGCAATGAGCAGTTCTTC. Its translation: CASSEDNRVSNEQFF.

The chain carries TRBV29-1 and TRBJ2-3; possibly TRBD2 for D (5 bases). The CDR3 covers 15 residues. The V and J ends lost 4 bases and 3 bases respectively, with 17 bases between them. Germline V gene sequence: CDR1 SQVTM, CDR2 ANQGSEA. CDR3 sequence: CSVASPRAKTDTQYF. CDR3 coding DNA: TGCAGCGTTGCTTCTCCGAGGGCCAAGACAGATACGCAGTATTTT.